One sample yielded the 26 T cell receptor beta chains listed below, sequenced in a study of PD-1 blockade in classical Hodgkin lymphoma. No patient escaped relapse after autologous stem cell transplantation, and brentuximab vedotin exposure varied. Clones were sequenced by immunoSEQ multiplex PCR, and TCRdb holds only the in-frame ones, with some missing. The profile shows about 93,000 clones, roughly 76% of them singletons. Sample: peripheral blood mononuclear cells (PBMCs), taken before the second cycle of nivolumab. The origin of the receptors is a human donor with classical Hodgkin lymphoma.

Within the sample, this clone is medium-sized. The V call is TRBV29-1, the J call TRBJ1-3; D is ambiguous. V was shortened by 5 bases and J by 0 bases, with 14 bases between the two germline ends. Germline CDR1 is SQVTM and CDR2 is ANQGSEA. This CDR3 comprises 15 residues. CDR3 residues: CSVLGTESSGNTIYF. The CDR3 DNA reads as TGCAGCGTTTTGGGCACGGAGAGCTCTGGAAACACCATATATTTT.

The J gene is TRBJ1-2, the V gene TRBV18; D is ambiguous. The germline V gene encodes CDR1 KGHSH and CDR2 LQKENI. CDR3 length equals 17 residues. Trimming stripped 2 bases from V and 3 bases from J, with 19 bases between. The CDR3 nucleotides read TGTGCCAGCTCACCAGCTTTTGGAGGGATGTCCGACTATGGCTACACCTTC. Amino acids: CASSPAFGGMSDYGYTF.

The chain has TRBV18 and TRBJ2-5; D may be TRBD2 (6 bases). V shed 6 bases and J shed 2 bases, with 10 bases lying between them. CDR1 is KGHSH and CDR2 is LQKENI in the germline V gene. The CDR3 totals 13 residues. CDR3 in DNA: TGTGCCAGCTCTCACGGGACTCAAGAGACCCAGTACTTC. It is translated as CASSHGTQETQYF.

The chain links TRBV7-2 to TRBJ1-2; D gene unclear. The germline gives CDR1 SGHTA, CDR2 FQGNSA. The CDR3 loop spans 16 amino acids. The V end was cut by 4 bases, the J end by 4 bases, with 19 bases between. The CDR3: CASSSEGFGYGYGYTF. The CDR3 DNA sequence: TGTGCCAGCAGCTCCGAAGGGTTTGGGTATGGCTATGGCTACACCTTC.

The rearrangement joins TRBV11-2 to TRBJ1-2, with D perhaps matching TRBD1 (5 bases). Per the germline V gene, CDR1 is SGHAT and CDR2 is FQNNGV. The CDR3 runs to 13 residues. The V end lost 4 bases, the J end lost 3 bases, and 9 bases lay between the germline ends. CDR3 residues: CASSSGTHYGYTF. The CDR3, as DNA: TGTGCCAGCAGCTCCGGGACCCACTATGGCTACACCTTC.

The rearrangement uses TRBV6-5 and TRBJ1-3; weak D call: TRBD1 (5 bases). CDR1 is MNHEY, CDR2 SVGAGI, per germline. The V and J ends lost 6 bases and 2 bases respectively, with 5 bases between them. This CDR3 contains 12 residues. The CDR3 coding sequence is TGTGCCAGCAGGGGGCCTGGAAACACCATATATTTT. Protein sequence: CASRGPGNTIYF.

This chain connects TRBV5-1 to TRBJ2-3; D possibly corresponds to TRBD2 (6 bases). Between the trimmed V and J ends, which lost 3 bases and 0 bases, there was a span of 8 bases. This CDR3 has 14 residues. Germline loops: CDR1 SGHRS, CDR2 YFSETQ. CDR3 in DNA: TGCGCCAGCAGCTATGGGACTAGCACAGATACGCAGTATTTT. Translating gives CASSYGTSTDTQYF.

This clone has just one count. The chain employs TRBV29-1 and TRBJ2-3, with D maybe TRBD2 (7 bases). CDR1 is SQVTM and CDR2 is ANQGSEA in the germline V gene. Trimming pared 4 bases from V and 2 bases from J, leaving 13 bases between. CDR3 size: 14 residues. CDR3 protein: CSVGGGRATDTQYF. The CDR3, as DNA: TGCAGCGTTGGAGGGGGGAGGGCCACAGATACGCAGTATTTT.

The CDR3 region is CASSQLAGGPSTDTQYF. In DNA form, the CDR3 reads TGTGCCAGCAGCCAACTAGCGGGAGGGCCTAGCACAGATACGCAGTATTTT. The V gene is TRBV27, the J gene TRBJ2-3; 13 bases match TRBD2. The V segment lost 6 bases and the J segment 0 bases; nucleotides outside the gene matches: 6. The length of the CDR3 is 17 residues. CDR1 is MNHEY, CDR2 SMNVEV, per germline (reference sequence).

The V call is TRBV19, the J call TRBJ2-2; 14 nucleotides agree with TRBD2. Germline loops: CDR1 LNHDA, CDR2 SQIVND (reference sequence). The CDR3 is 16 amino acids. Trimming took 6 bases from V and 6 from J; bases not matched to a gene: 6. Here the CDR3 reads CASRSGTSGSAGELFF. CDR3 nucleotide sequence: TGTGCCAGTAGATCGGGGACTAGCGGGAGTGCCGGGGAGCTGTTTTTT.

The chain links TRBV14 to TRBJ2-5; D might be TRBD1 (5 bases). Germline CDR1 SGHDN, CDR2 FVKESK. This CDR3 is 15 amino acids long. V was pared by 4 bases and J by 1 base, with 13 bases between. CDR3 in DNA: TGTGCCAGCAGCCGGACATTTCGATTCCAAGAGACCCAGTACTTC. Translated: CASSRTFRFQETQYF.

The chain has TRBV19 and TRBJ1-5, with D unresolved. The CDR3 has 13 amino acids. Germline V gene lookup returns CDR1 LNHDA and CDR2 SQIVND (reference sequence). Trimming pared 5 bases from V and 3 bases from J, leaving 8 bases between. The CDR3 region has the DNA TGTGCCAGTAGTGCCCAACCCAATCAGCCCCAGCATTTT. This encodes CASSAQPNQPQHF. The entire variable domain, with the rest obtained from reference TRBV19 and TRBJ1-5, is as follows: DGGITQSPKYLFRKEGQNVTLSCEQNLNHDAMYWYRQDPGQGLRLIYYSQIVNDFQKGDIAEGYSVSREKKESFPLTVTSAQKNPTAFYLCASSAQPNQPQHFGDGTRLSIL.

This chain uses TRBV5-4 with TRBJ1-3, with a weak D call TRBD1 (5 bases). Deletions cut 6 bases from V and 2 bases from J, with 12 bases between. This CDR3 has 14 residues. CDR1 and CDR2 from the germline V gene are SGHNT and YYREEE (reference sequence). The CDR3 loop reads CASNEGPPGNTIYF. The CDR3 DNA follows: TGTGCCAGCAACGAGGGGCCCCCTGGAAACACCATATATTTT.

The J gene is TRBJ2-7, the V gene TRBV7-6; the match to TRBD2 covers 9 bases. V was clipped by 4 bases and J by 6 bases; unmatched bases: 16. The V gene's germline CDR1 is SGHVS and CDR2 FNYEAQ. The CDR3 runs 17 residues. CDR3 region: CASSYNPLPAGGVEQYF. CDR3 coding DNA: TGTGCCAGCAGCTACAACCCCCTCCCGGCGGGAGGGGTCGAGCAGTACTTC.

The chain is built from TRBV18 and TRBJ1-1; D is unclear. The CDR3 is 15 amino acids. V shed 0 bases and J shed 5 bases, with 13 bases lying between them. Germline CDR1 KGHSH, CDR2 LQKENI. The CDR3 region is CASSPPDAVGTEAFF. CDR3 sequence (DNA): TGTGCCAGCTCACCACCCGACGCCGTGGGGACTGAAGCTTTCTTT.

The rearrangement uses TRBV19 and TRBJ2-3; TRBD2 matches at 14 bases. The junction had 4 bases not matched to a gene; V was cut back by 3 bases and J by 5 bases. Per the germline V gene, CDR1 is LNHDA and CDR2 is SQIVND (reference sequence). The CDR3 runs 16 residues. As DNA, the CDR3 is TGTGCCAGTAGTATGGGACTAGCGGGAGTTGGAGATACGCAGTATTTT. Protein: CASSMGLAGVGDTQYF.

Only a few counts were recorded for this clone. V usage is TRBV28 and J usage is TRBJ2-2; D perhaps matches TRBD2 (6 bases). Germline assignment: CDR1 MDHEN and CDR2 SYDVKM. The CDR3 length is 14 residues. Trimming shortened V by 5 bases and J by 7 bases, and 14 bases separated the two germline ends. The DNA for the CDR3 is TGTGCCAGCAGTCCTCCCCCGGAGGGCGGGGAGCTGTTTTTT. It codes for CASSPPPEGGELFF.

The chain combines TRBV5-1 with TRBJ1-1; D is possibly TRBD1 (6 bases). This CDR3 is 13 amino acids long. CDR1 is SGHRS and CDR2 is YFSETQ in the germline V gene. V shed 0 bases and J shed 6 bases, with 9 bases lying between them. CDR3 in DNA: TGCGCCAGCAGCTTGGTGGGGGGCCCTGAAGCTTTCTTT. Translated: CASSLVGGPEAFF.

This chain uses TRBV4-2 with TRBJ2-5; 11 bases match TRBD2. The germline CDR1 and CDR2 sequences are LGHNA and YNFKEQ. The ends lost 0 bases at V and 3 bases at J; junction bases unmatched: 3. The CDR3 length is 16 residues. The CDR3: CASSQEGTSGEETQYF. CDR3 nucleotide sequence: TGTGCCAGCAGCCAAGAGGGGACTAGCGGAGAAGAGACCCAGTACTTC.

J is TRBJ1-4 and V is TRBV18; D remains ambiguous. The CDR3 covers 16 residues. Trimming cost V 4 bases and J 4 bases, with 16 bases left between them. Germline V gene sequence: CDR1 KGHSH, CDR2 LQKENI. CDR3 region: CASSLRGPELNEKLFF. The CDR3, as DNA: TGTGCCAGCTCACTACGTGGGCCAGAACTTAATGAAAAACTGTTTTTT.

The gene calls are TRBV11-2 and TRBJ2-3; D not resolved. The CDR3 runs to 12 residues. Trimming removed 1 base from V and 4 bases from J, with 3 bases in between. CDR1 SGHAT and CDR2 FQNNGV come from the germline V gene. The CDR3 region has the DNA TGTGCCAGCAGCTTAGTGGCAGATACGCAGTATTTT. Encoded protein: CASSLVADTQYF. The whole variable domain, filled in from reference TRBV11-2 and TRBJ2-3, reads EAGVAQSPRYKIIEKRQSVAFWCNPISGHATLYWYQQILGQGPKLLIQFQNNGVVDDSQLPKDRFSAERLKGVDSTLKIQPAKLEDSAVYLCASSLVADTQYFGPGTRLTVL.

The chain joins TRBV19 to TRBJ2-1; the match to TRBD1 covers 7 bases. The V gene end was trimmed by 5 bases and the J gene end by 9 bases; junction bases not matched to a gene: 10. This CDR3 is 14 amino acids long. Germline V CDR1 and CDR2: LNHDA, SQIVND (reference sequence). CDR3 loop: CASSWDRTLSEQFF. For the CDR3, the DNA is TGTGCCAGTAGTTGGGACAGAACCCTAAGTGAGCAGTTCTTC.

The rearrangement uses TRBV2 and TRBJ1-1; TRBD1 might be the D (6 bases). The CDR3 spans 13 residues. CDR1 and CDR2 (germline): SNHLY, FYNNEI. V dropped 6 bases and J dropped 11 bases, with 19 bases sitting between them. CDR3 sequence: CASRESSQGRAFF. The CDR3 coding sequence is TGTGCCAGCAGGGAATCTTCACAGGGAAGGGCTTTCTTT.

The J gene is TRBJ2-7, the V gene TRBV19; D not certain. The CDR3 contains 13 residues. Germline V CDR1 and CDR2: LNHDA, SQIVND (reference sequence). Trimming left V 6 bases short and J 6 bases short, with 15 bases between. The CDR3 nucleotides are TGTGCCAGTAGGCCGTTAAAGGGTGGCGAGCAGTACTTC. Translation: CASRPLKGGEQYF.

This chain uses TRBV18 with TRBJ2-2; TRBD2 might be the D (6 bases). This CDR3 region has 15 residues. Trimming pared 2 bases from V and 5 bases from J, leaving 12 bases between. Germline V lookup: CDR1 KGHSH, CDR2 LQKENI. CDR3 DNA: TGTGCCAGCTCACCAAATAGCGGAATGACCGGGGAGCTGTTTTTT. It is translated as CASSPNSGMTGELFF. Looking up the rest from reference TRBV18 and TRBJ2-2 gives the full variable domain: NAGVMQNPRHLVRRRGQEARLRCSPMKGHSHVYWYRQLPEEGLKFMVYLQKENIIDESGMPKERFSAEFPKEGPSILRIQQVVRGDSAAYFCASSPNSGMTGELFFGEGSRLTVL.

This chain links TRBV5-1 with TRBJ2-1, with TRBD2 identical over 9 bases. The CDR3 spans 16 residues. Germline V gene lookup returns CDR1 SGHRS and CDR2 YFSETQ. Trimming took 3 bases from V and 4 from J; bases not matched to a gene: 8. The chain's CDR3 is CASSSGTSPGYNEQFF. The CDR3 DNA sequence: TGCGCCAGCAGCTCGGGGACTAGCCCCGGATACAATGAGCAGTTCTTC.